Reported below is one T cell receptor beta chain. The entry originates in a study of cytomegalovirus exposure and HLA in healthy donors. Study-level background: Inside one of the first data releases sat tens of millions of unique TCRs taken from HLA-typed donors.

Germline assignment: CDR1 ENHRY and CDR2 SYGVKD. This CDR3 spans 16 amino acids. With V trimmed by 0 bases and J by 6 bases, 4 bases remained unmatched. Donors had nominal health at sampling but likely had unrecorded immune exposures. A multiplex PCR was run with 60 Vbeta primers and 13 Jbeta primers. Measured with immunoSEQ multiplex PCR; TCRdb has only the in-frame clones, and not every one. The sample includes under 150,000 clones, 80% of them seen just once. This TCR was recovered from a man between 25 and 39 years old in good health and CMV-seronegative. The chain is built from TRBV10-3 and TRBJ2-1; 11 bases line up with TRBD1. Sequencing was done on a sample of PBMCs. CDR3 DNA sequence: TGTGCCATCAGTGAGTCAGTGGGACAGGGGGTCAATGAGCAGTTCTTC. Translation: CAISESVGQGVNEQFF.